A single sample is the source of the 13 T cell receptor beta chains below, sequenced in a study of graft-versus-host responses after intestinal transplantation. Lymphocytes from graft epithelium and lamina propria were isolated. Method: immunoSEQ multiplex PCR; TCRdb's copy keeps in-frame clones and lacks some. The repertoire consists of just over 8,000 clones, with 55% to 75% occurring once and the leading ten covering roughly 9.6%. This sample comprised ileum tissue, obtained around 460 days after transplant. These receptors originate from a human patient who received an intestinal transplant, so some T cells may come from the graft donor.

This chain connects TRBV11-3 to TRBJ1-1, with TRBD1 as a possible D gene (6 bases). The length of the CDR3 is 15 residues. Germline loops: CDR1 SGHNT, CDR2 YENEEA. Trimming stripped 1 base from V and 5 bases from J, with 14 bases between. CDR3 nucleotide sequence: TGTGCCAGCAGCTTAGGGCGGGGGACATCTACTGAAGCTTTCTTT. Translated, it gives CASSLGRGTSTEAFF.

The chain carries TRBV4-1 and TRBJ2-5; D not resolved. Germline V gene lookup returns CDR1 MGHRA and CDR2 YSYEKL. V shed 1 base and J shed 2 bases, with 26 bases lying between them. The CDR3 is made up of 20 amino acids. The CDR3 DNA sequence: TGCGCCAGCAGCCAAGGGGCCACCCGCGTAGCAGGCTCCTTTCAAGAGACCCAGTACTTC. It translates to CASSQGATRVAGSFQETQYF.

This clone is medium-sized in the sample. The chain has TRBV2 and TRBJ2-3; D is possibly TRBD1 (6 bases). Per the germline V gene, CDR1 is SNHLY and CDR2 is FYNNEI. The CDR3 length is 14 residues. The germline V and J ends were trimmed by 4 bases and 8 bases, with 16 bases remaining between them. The CDR3 bases are TGTGCCAGCAGTGTAGGGACAAGTAGGGGTACGCAGTATTTT. Translating it yields CASSVGTSRGTQYF.

The chain carries TRBV7-6 and TRBJ2-3; D uncertain. The germline gives CDR1 SGHVS, CDR2 FNYEAQ. V lost 5 bases and J 2 bases, leaving 5 bases between the germline ends. The CDR3 is made up of 12 amino acids. CDR3 nucleotides: TGTGCCAGCAGCCCTAACACAGATACGCAGTATTTT. Translated: CASSPNTDTQYF.

This clone turned up a few times. This chain uses TRBV5-4 with TRBJ1-1; tentatively, D is TRBD1 (5 bases). This CDR3 region has 17 residues. Trimming stripped 4 bases from V and 1 base from J, with 20 bases between. CDR1 and CDR2 (germline): SGHNT, YYREEE (reference sequence). For the CDR3, the DNA is TGTGCCAGCAGCCGGGGGATTTCCAATGCGGGGAACACTGAAGCTTTCTTT. It encodes CASSRGISNAGNTEAFF.

This chain uses TRBV19 with TRBJ1-1; no definite D call. Germline CDR1 LNHDA, CDR2 SQIVND (reference sequence). The CDR3 runs 12 residues. Trimming removed 3 bases from V and 8 bases from J, with 10 bases in between. CDR3 region: CASSIPGPEAFF. CDR3 coding DNA: TGTGCCAGTAGTATCCCGGGCCCAGAAGCTTTCTTT.

V usage is TRBV6-5 and J usage is TRBJ2-7, with D perhaps matching TRBD1 (5 bases). The CDR3 is made up of 14 amino acids. Trimming cost V 0 bases and J 3 bases, with 9 bases left between them. Germline lookup yields CDR1 MNHEY and CDR2 SVGAGI. CDR3 residues: CASSYSAGNYEQYV. The CDR3 DNA sequence: TGTGCCAGCAGTTACTCTGCAGGGAACTACGAGCAGTACGTC.

The V and J genes are TRBV6-6 and TRBJ1-5; no clear D. In germline, CDR1 is MNHNY, CDR2 SVGAGI (reference sequence). This CDR3 region has 15 residues. With 2 bases removed from V and 3 bases from J, the gap between germline ends came to 11 bases. The CDR3 bases are TGTGCCAGCAGTTACCGAGCAGGTTCCAATCAGCCCCAGCATTTT. Protein sequence: CASSYRAGSNQPQHF.

The rearrangement links TRBV4-3 to TRBJ1-5; 11 bases are shared with TRBD1. Per germline, CDR1 LGHNA and CDR2 YSLEER. This CDR3 has 14 amino acids. V trimming: 4 bases; J trimming: 6 bases; junction bases outside the gene matches: 2. CDR3: CASSPDRGLQPQHF. The DNA for the CDR3 is TGCGCCAGCAGCCCGGACAGGGGGCTTCAGCCCCAGCATTTT.

The chain employs TRBV2 and TRBJ1-3, with a possible D match to TRBD1 (6 bases). The germline V and J ends were trimmed by 2 bases and 3 bases, with 11 bases remaining between them. There are 15 residues in the CDR3. Germline V lookup: CDR1 SNHLY, CDR2 FYNNEI. The DNA of the CDR3 is TGTGCCAGCAGTGAATACAGGGAGGGTGGAAACACCATATATTTT. This sequence encodes CASSEYREGGNTIYF.

With respect to this clone: The junction and the germline gene differ at one end; a read error may be behind it. CDR3 nucleotides: TGTGCCAGCAGTGGACTCCTTCACAATTCCTTT. Its protein is CASSGLLHNSF. The chain uses TRBV28 and TRBJ1-5; D uncertain. The CDR3 consists of 11 residues. Germline CDR1 MDHEN, CDR2 SYDVKM.

The rearrangement uses TRBV6-5 and TRBJ2-7, with D possibly TRBD2 on 5 matching bases. CDR1 is MNHEY and CDR2 is SVGAGI in the germline V gene. This CDR3 spans 13 amino acids. Trimming pared 0 bases from V and 6 bases from J, leaving 9 bases between. The CDR3 coding sequence is TGTGCCAGCAGTTACTCGAGGGTCTGCGAGCAGTACGTC. Protein product: CASSYSRVCEQYV.

The chain joins TRBV5-1 to TRBJ2-5; TRBD2 matches 7 bases. Gene TRBJ2-7 matches the end of the DNA better, so the J call may be wrong. In germline, CDR1 is SGHRS, CDR2 YFSETQ. CDR3 length equals 16 residues. The CDR3 DNA follows: TGCGCCAGCAGCCGAACCTCGAGGACTAGATTCTACGAGCAGTACTTC. It specifies CASSRTSRTRFYEQYF.